This TCR beta chain was recovered during a study of OX40 agonist ivuxolimab in advanced cancers. Study summary: Ivuxolimab was delivered to patients intravenously every 2 weeks at doses spanning 0.01 to 10 mg/kg.

Germline loops: CDR1 SGHRS, CDR2 YFSETQ. J was trimmed by 4 bases and V by 4 bases; bases with no gene match: 7. The CDR3 consists of 15 residues. Profiled with immunoSEQ multiplex PCR; TCRdb holds only in-frame clones, not every one. The sample has fewer than 80,000 clones, over 80% seen once. Autoimmune disease history or systemic immunosuppression barred patients. This TCR was sampled from an adult with an advanced solid tumor such as melanoma, head and neck, liver or kidney cancer. The sequences come from CD4+ or CD8+ T cells sorted from blood, collected in a trial of the OX40 agonist ivuxolimab. This chain connects TRBV5-1 to TRBJ2-5, with TRBD1 identical over 10 bases. CDR3 nucleotides: TGCGCCAGCAGCCGGGGACAGGGGAACACAGAGACCCAGTACTTC. Its protein is CASSRGQGNTETQYF.